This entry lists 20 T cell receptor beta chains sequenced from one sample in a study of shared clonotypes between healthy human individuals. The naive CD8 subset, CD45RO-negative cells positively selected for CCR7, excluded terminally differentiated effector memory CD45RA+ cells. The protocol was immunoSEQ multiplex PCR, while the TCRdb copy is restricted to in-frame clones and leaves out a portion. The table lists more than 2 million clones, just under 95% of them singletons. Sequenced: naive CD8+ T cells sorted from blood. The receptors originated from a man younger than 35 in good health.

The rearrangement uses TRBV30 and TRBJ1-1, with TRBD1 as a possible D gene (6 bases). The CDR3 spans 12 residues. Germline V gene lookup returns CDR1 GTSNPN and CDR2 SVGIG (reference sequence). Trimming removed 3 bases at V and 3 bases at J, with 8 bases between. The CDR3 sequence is CAWSQGYTEAFF. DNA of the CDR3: TGTGCCTGGAGCCAGGGGTACACTGAAGCTTTCTTT.

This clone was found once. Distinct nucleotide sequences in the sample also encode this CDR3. CDR3 coding DNA: TGTGCCAGCAGCGGACAGCAAGAGACCCAGTACTTC. Residues: CASSGQQETQYF. This chain joins TRBV2 and TRBJ2-5, with D possibly TRBD1 on 6 matching bases. The CDR3 is 12 amino acids. Germline loops: CDR1 SNHLY, CDR2 FYNNEI. V dropped 6 bases and J dropped 2 bases, with 7 bases sitting between them.

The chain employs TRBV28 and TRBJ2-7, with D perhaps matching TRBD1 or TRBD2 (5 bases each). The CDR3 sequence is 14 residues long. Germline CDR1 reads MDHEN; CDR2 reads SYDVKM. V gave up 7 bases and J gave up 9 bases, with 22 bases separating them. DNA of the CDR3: TGTGCCAGCAATCTCCCCAGGGAGCCCCTGTCGCAGTACTTC. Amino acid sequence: CASNLPREPLSQYF.

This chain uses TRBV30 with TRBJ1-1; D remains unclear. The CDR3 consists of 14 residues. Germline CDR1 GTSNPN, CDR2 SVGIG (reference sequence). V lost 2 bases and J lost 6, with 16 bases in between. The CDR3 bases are TGTGCCTGGAGTCTTGGAGGACCCGGGGCTGAAGCTTTCTTT. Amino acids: CAWSLGGPGAEAFF.

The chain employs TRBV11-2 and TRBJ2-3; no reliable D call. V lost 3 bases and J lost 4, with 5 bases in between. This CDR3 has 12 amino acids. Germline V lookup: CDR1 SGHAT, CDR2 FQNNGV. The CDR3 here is CASSFHADTQYF. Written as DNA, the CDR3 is TGTGCCAGCAGCTTCCATGCAGATACGCAGTATTTT.

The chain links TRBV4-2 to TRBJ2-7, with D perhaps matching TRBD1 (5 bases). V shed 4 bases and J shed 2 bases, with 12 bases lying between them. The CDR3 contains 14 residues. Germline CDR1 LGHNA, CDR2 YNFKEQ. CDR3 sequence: CASSPVQAPYEQYF. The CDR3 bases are TGTGCCAGCAGCCCAGTACAGGCCCCCTACGAGCAGTACTTC.

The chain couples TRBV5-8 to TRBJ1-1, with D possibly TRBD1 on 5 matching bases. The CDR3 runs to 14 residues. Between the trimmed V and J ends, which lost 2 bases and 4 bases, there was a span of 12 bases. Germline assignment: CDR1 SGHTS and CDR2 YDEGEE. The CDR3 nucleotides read TGTGCCAGCAGCTTAGACAGCGGTTTCACTGAAGCTTTCTTT. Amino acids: CASSLDSGFTEAFF.

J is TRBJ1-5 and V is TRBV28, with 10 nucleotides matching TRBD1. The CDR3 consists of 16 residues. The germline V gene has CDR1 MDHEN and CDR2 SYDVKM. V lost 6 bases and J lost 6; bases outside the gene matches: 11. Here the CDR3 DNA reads TGTGCCAGCAGCCTAGGGACAGGGGTGTCGGGTCAGCCCCAGCATTTT. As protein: CASSLGTGVSGQPQHF.

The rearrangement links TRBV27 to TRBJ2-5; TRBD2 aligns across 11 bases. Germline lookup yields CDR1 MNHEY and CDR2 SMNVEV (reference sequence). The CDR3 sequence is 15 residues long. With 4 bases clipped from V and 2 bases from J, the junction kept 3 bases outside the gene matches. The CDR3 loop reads CASSSRTSGQETQYF. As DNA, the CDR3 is TGTGCCAGCAGTTCACGGACTAGCGGGCAAGAGACCCAGTACTTC.

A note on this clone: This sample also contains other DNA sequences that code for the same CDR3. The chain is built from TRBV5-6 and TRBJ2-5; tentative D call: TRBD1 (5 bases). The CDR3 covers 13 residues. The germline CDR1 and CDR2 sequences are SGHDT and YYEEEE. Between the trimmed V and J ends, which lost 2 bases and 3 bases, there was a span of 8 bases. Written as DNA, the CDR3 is TGTGCCAGCAGCTTAGACAGAGAAGAGACCCAGTACTTC. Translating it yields CASSLDREETQYF.

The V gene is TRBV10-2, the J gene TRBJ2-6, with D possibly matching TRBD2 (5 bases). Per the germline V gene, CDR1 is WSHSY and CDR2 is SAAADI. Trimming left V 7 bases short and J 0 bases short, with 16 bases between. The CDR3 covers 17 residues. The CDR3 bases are TGCGCCAGCACCGAGGGAGAAATCTACTCTGGGGCCAACGTCCTGACTTTC. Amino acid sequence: CASTEGEIYSGANVLTF.

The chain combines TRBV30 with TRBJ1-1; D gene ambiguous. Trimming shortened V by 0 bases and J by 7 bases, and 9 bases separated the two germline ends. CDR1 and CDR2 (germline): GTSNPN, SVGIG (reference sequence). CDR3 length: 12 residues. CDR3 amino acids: CAWSVVGVEAFF. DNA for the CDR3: TGTGCCTGGAGTGTGGTTGGGGTTGAAGCTTTCTTT.

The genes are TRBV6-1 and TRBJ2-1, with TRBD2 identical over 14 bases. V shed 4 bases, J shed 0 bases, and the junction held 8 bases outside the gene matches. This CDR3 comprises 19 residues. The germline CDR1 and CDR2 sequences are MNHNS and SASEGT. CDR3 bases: TGTGCCAGCAGTGCCATTGGGACTAGCGGGAGTCACTCCTACAATGAGCAGTTCTTC. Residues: CASSAIGTSGSHSYNEQFF.

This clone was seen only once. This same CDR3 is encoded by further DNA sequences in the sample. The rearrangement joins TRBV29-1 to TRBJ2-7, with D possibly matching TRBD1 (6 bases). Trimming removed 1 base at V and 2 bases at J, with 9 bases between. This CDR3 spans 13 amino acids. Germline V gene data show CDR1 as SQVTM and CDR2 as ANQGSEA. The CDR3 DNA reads TGCAGCGTTGAAGTCGCAGGGGCCTACGAGCAGTACTTC. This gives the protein CSVEVAGAYEQYF.

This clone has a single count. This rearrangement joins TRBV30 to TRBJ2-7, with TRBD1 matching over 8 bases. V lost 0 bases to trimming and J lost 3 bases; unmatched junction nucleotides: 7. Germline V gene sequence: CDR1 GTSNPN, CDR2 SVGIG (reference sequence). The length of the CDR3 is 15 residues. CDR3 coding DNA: TGTGCCTGGAGTGTAGCGACAGGGGTAAACTACGAGCAGTACTTC. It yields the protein CAWSVATGVNYEQYF.

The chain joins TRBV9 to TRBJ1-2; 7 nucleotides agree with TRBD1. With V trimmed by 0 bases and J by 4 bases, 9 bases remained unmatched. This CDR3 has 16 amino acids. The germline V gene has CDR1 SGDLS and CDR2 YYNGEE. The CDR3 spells CASSVDRQGEFYGYTF. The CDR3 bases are TGTGCCAGCAGCGTAGATAGGCAGGGGGAGTTCTATGGCTACACCTTC. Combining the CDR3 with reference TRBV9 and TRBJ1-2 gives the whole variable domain DSGVTQTPKHLITATGQRVTLRCSPRSGDLSVYWYQQSLDQGLQFLIQYYNGEERAKGNILERFSAQQFPDLHSELNLSSLELGDSALYFCASSVDRQGEFYGYTFGSGTRLTVV.

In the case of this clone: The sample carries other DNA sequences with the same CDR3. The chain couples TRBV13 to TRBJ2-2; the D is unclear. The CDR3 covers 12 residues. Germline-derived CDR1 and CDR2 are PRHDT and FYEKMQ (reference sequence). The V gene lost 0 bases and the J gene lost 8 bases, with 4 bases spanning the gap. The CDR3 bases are TGTGCCAGCAGCTTAGGGCCAGGGGAGCTGTTTTTT. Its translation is CASSLGPGELFF.

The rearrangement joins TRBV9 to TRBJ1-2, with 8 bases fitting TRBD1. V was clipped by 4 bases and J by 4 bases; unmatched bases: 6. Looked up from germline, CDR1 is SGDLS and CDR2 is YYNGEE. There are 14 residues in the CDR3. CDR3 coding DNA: TGTGCCAGCAGCATAGGACAGGGCGCCTATGGCTACACCTTC. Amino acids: CASSIGQGAYGYTF.

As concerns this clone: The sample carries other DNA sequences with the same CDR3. DNA for the CDR3: TGTGCCAGCAGTTTCCCCGGGCAGCCCCAGCATTTT. This codes for CASSFPGQPQHF. The chain uses TRBV27 and TRBJ1-5; no clear D. CDR1 and CDR2 from the germline V gene are MNHEY and SMNVEV (reference sequence). The CDR3 is 12 amino acids. V gave up 3 bases and J gave up 7 bases, with 7 bases separating them.

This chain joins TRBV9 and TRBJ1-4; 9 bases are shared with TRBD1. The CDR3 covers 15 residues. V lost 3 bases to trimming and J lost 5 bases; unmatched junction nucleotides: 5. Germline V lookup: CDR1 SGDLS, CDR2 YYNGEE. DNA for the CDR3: TGTGCCAGCAGCGCACAGGGGGCACCGAATGAAAAACTGTTTTTT. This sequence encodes CASSAQGAPNEKLFF. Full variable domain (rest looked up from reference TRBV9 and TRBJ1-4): DSGVTQTPKHLITATGQRVTLRCSPRSGDLSVYWYQQSLDQGLQFLIQYYNGEERAKGNILERFSAQQFPDLHSELNLSSLELGDSALYFCASSAQGAPNEKLFFGSGTQLSVL.